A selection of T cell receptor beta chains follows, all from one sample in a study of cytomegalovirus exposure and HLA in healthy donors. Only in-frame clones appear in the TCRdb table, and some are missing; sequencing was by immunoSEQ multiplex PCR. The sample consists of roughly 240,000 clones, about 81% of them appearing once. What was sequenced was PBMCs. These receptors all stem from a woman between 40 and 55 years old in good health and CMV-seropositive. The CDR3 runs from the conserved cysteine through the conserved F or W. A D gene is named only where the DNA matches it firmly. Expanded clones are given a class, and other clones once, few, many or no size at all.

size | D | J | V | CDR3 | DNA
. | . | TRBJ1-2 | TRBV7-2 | CASSFRQQANYGYTF | TGTGCCAGCAGCTTCCGACAGCAAGCTAACTATGGCTACACCTTC
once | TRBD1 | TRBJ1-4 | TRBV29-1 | CSVHMTGGEEKLFF | TGCAGCGTTCATATGACAGGGGGCGAGGAAAAACTGTTTTTT
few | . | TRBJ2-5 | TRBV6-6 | CASSYSRGETQYF | TGTGCCAGCAGTTACTCGCGGGGAGAGACCCAGTACTTC
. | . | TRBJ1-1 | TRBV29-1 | CSVETGNEAFF | TGCAGCGTAGAAACAGGTAATGAAGCTTTCTTT
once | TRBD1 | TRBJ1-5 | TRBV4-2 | CASSQVGQGNQPQHF | TGTGCCAGCAGCCAGGTTGGACAGGGCAATCAGCCCCAGCATTTT
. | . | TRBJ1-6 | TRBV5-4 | CASSLVAGNNSPLHF | TGTGCCAGCAGCTTGGTCGCAGGGAACAATTCCCCCCTCCACTTT
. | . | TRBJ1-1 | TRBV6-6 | CASSYGEGVRNTEAFF | TGTGCCAGCAGTTACGGTGAGGGGGTAAGGAACACTGAAGCTTTCTTT
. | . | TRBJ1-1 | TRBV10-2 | CASREGTEAFF | TGCGCCAGCCGGGAAGGGACTGAAGCTTTCTTT
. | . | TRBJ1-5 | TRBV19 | CASSGTRDQPQHF | TGTGCCAGTAGTGGGACTAGGGATCAGCCCCAGCATTTT
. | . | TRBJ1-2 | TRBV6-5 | CASSYEAGDGYTF | TGTGCCAGCAGTTACGAGGCAGGGGATGGCTACACCTTC
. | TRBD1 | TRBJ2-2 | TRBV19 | CASSPTGGTGELFF | TGTGCCAGTAGCCCAACAGGGGGCACCGGGGAGCTGTTTTTT
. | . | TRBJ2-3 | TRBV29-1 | CSASRGTPSTDTQYF | TGCAGCGCCTCACGAGGGACACCGAGCACAGATACGCAGTATTTT
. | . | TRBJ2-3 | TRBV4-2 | CASSPHRVTTDTQYF | TGTGCCAGCAGCCCCCACCGGGTCACCACAGATACGCAGTATTTT
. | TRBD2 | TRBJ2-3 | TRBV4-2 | CASSPLTSGGGTDTQYF | TGTGCCAGCAGCCCCCTAACTAGCGGGGGAGGCACAGATACGCAGTATTTT
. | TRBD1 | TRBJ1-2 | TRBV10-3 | CAISTDRDFGYTF | TGTGCCATCAGTACGGACAGGGATTTTGGCTACACCTTC
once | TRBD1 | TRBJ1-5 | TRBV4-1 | CASRLTGGNQPQHF | TGCGCCAGCAGACTTACAGGGGGCAATCAGCCCCAGCATTTT
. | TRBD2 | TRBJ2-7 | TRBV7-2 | CASSLLRGLAGRSYEQYF | TGTGCCAGCAGCTTGCTACGGGGACTAGCGGGAAGGTCCTACGAGCAGTACTTC
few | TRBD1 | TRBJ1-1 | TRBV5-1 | CASSAGQMNTEAFF | TGCGCCAGCAGCGCGGGACAGATGAACACTGAAGCTTTCTTT
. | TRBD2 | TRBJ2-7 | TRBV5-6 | CASKRMGGELGASYEQYF | TGTGCCAGCAAGAGAATGGGGGGGGAGCTGGGAGCCTCCTACGAGCAGTACTTC
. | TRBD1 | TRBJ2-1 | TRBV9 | CASSPRANSGGEQFF | TGTGCCAGCAGCCCGAGGGCTAACTCAGGGGGTGAGCAGTTCTTC
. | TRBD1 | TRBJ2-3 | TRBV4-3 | CASSQDSTGAGTDTQYF | TGCGCCAGCAGCCAAGATTCAACAGGGGCAGGCACAGATACGCAGTATTTT
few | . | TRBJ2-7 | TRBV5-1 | CASSSSAGSTEQYF | TGCGCCAGCAGCTCTTCCGCAGGGTCCACCGAGCAGTACTTC
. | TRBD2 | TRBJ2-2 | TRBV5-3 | CARNPVTSEPNTGELFF | TGTGCCAGAAACCCTGTGACTAGCGAACCGAACACCGGGGAGCTGTTTTTT
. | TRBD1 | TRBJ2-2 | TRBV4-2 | CASSQGTGNTGELFF | TGTGCCAGCAGCCAAGGGACAGGGAACACCGGGGAGCTGTTTTTT
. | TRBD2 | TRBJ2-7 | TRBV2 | CASMGLAGGYEQYF | TGTGCCAGCATGGGACTAGCGGGGGGCTACGAGCAGTACTTC
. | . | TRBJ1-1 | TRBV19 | CASSRGQGKAFF | TGTGCCAGTAGCCGCGGACAAGGCAAAGCTTTCTTT
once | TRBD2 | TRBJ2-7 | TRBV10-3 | CAISGVGTSGYEQYF | TGTGCCATCAGTGGAGTTGGGACTAGCGGCTACGAGCAGTACTTC
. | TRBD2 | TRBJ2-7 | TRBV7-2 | CASSLETSGDEQYF | TGTGCCAGCAGCTTAGAGACTAGCGGGGACGAGCAGTACTTC
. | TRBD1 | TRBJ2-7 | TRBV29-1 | CRVGGQGYEQYF | TGCAGGGTTGGGGGACAGGGCTACGAGCAGTACTTC
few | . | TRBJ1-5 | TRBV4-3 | CASSQGLIGGGNQPQHF | TGCGCCAGCAGCCAAGGTTTAATAGGGGGTGGCAATCAGCCCCAGCATTTT
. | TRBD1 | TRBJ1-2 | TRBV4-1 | CASSRTTGTGEGYTF | TGCGCCAGCAGCCGAACGACCGGGACAGGGGAAGGCTACACCTTC
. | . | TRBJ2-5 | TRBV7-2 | CASSSGLFSQETQYF | TGTGCCAGCAGCTCCGGACTGTTCTCCCAAGAGACCCAGTACTTC
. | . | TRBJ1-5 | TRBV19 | CASKPDRGTNQPQHF | TGTGCCAGTAAACCCGATCGGGGTACCAATCAGCCCCAGCATTTT
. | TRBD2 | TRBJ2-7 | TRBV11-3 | CASSLEALAGFTSSYEQYF | TGTGCCAGCAGCTTAGAGGCGCTAGCGGGATTCACCAGCTCCTACGAGCAGTACTTC
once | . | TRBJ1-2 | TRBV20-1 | CSLSRGWGYTF | TGCAGCCTATCACGGGGATGGGGCTACACCTTC
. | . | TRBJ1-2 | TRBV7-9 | CASSLTNGYGYTF | TGTGCCAGCAGCCTAACGAACGGCTATGGCTACACCTTC
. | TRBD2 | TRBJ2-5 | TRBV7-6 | CASSLEVLAGEQETQYF | TGTGCCAGCAGCTTAGAAGTACTAGCGGGAGAGCAAGAGACCCAGTACTTC
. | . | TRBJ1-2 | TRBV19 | CASSPTRTVSYGYTF | TGTGCCAGTAGTCCAACGAGGACAGTCTCCTATGGCTACACCTTC
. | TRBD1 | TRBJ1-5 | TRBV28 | CATRQGPSNQPQHF | TGTGCCACCAGACAGGGACCAAGCAATCAGCCCCAGCATTTT
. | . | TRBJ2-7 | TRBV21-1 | CASSPRSSTLYEQYF | TGTGCCAGCAGCCCTCGTAGCTCGACCCTCTACGAGCAGTACTTC
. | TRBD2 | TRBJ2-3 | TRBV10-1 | CASSESRTSGSTDTQYF | TGCGCCAGCAGTGAGTCTCGGACTAGCGGGAGCACAGATACGCAGTATTTT
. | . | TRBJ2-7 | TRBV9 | CASSVDQGSYEQYF | TGTGCCAGCAGCGTAGATCAGGGGTCCTACGAGCAGTACTTC
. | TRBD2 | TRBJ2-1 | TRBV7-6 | CASSYRTSGVLSYNEQFF | TGTGCCAGCAGCTACCGGACTAGCGGGGTCCTCTCCTACAATGAGCAGTTCTTC
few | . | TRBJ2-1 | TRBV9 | CASSVASGSHNEQFF | TGTGCCAGCAGCGTAGCAAGCGGGTCCCACAATGAGCAGTTCTTC
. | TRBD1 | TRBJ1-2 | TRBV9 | CASSGSDRDQYGYTF | TGTGCCAGCAGCGGATCAGACAGGGACCAATATGGCTACACCTTC
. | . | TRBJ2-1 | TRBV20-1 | CSAGGIRQFF | TGCAGTGCTGGGGGGATTAGGCAGTTCTTC
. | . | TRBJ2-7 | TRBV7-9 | CSSSLVDSFHEQYF | TGTTCCAGCAGCTTAGTAGACAGTTTCCACGAGCAGTACTTC
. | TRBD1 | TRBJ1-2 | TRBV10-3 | CAISSTGVNYGYTF | TGTGCCATCAGCTCGACAGGGGTCAACTATGGCTACACCTTC
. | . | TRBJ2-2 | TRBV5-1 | CASSLARADTGELFF | TGCGCCAGCAGCTTGGCCAGGGCCGACACTGGGGAGCTGTTTTTT
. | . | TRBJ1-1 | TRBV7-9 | CASSLLRGLNTEAFF | TGTGCCAGCAGCTTGTTGAGAGGGCTGAACACTGAAGCTTTCTTT